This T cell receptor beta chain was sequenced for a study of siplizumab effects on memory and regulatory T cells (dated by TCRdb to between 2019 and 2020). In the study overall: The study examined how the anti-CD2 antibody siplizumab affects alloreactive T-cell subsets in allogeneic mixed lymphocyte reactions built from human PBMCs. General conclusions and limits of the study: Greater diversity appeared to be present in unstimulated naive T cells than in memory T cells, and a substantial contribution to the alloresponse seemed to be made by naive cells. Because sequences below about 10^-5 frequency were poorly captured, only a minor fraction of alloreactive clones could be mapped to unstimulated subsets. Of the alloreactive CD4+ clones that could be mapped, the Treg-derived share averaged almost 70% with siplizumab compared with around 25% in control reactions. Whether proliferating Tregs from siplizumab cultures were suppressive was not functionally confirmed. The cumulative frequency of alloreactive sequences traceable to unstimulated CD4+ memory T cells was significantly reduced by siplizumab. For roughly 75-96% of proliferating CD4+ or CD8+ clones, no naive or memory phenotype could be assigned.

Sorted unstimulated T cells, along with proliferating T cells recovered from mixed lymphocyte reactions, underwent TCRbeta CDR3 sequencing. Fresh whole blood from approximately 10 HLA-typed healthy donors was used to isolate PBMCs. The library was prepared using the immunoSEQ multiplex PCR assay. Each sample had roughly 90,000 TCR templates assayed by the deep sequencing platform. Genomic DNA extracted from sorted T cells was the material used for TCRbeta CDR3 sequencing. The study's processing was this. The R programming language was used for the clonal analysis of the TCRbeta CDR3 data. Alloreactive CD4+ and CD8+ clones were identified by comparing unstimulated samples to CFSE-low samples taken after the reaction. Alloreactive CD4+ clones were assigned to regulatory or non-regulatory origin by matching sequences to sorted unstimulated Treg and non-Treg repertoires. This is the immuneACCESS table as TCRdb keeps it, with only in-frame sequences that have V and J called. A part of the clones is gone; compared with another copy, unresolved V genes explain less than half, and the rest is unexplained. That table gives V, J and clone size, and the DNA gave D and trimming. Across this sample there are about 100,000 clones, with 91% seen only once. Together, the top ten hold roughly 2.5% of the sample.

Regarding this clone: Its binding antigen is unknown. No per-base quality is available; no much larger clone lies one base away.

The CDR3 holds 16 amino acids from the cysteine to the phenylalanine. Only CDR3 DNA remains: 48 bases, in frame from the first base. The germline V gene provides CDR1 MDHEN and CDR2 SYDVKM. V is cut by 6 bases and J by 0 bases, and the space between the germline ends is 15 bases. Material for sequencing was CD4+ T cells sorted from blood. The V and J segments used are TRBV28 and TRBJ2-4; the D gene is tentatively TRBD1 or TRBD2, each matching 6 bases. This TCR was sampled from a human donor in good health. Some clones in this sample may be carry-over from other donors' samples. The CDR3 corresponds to CASSSRGALAKNIQYF. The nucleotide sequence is TGTGCCAGCAGCTCAAGGGGGGCTCTAGCCAAAAACATTCAGTACTTC.